The clone carrying this TCR beta chain occurred a few times. This entry comes from a study of T-cell memory formation after mild COVID-19. About the research overall: Largely, the TCR clusters proved donor specific.

Germline V gene data show CDR1 as SGHNT and CDR2 as YYREEE (reference sequence). The V gene lost 5 bases and the J gene lost 1 base, with 6 bases spanning the gap. CDR3 length equals 12 residues. TCRdb passed the 5' RACE reads through MiXCR, listing each CDR3 protein once. The table records some 69,000 distinct CDR3 sequences, approximately 16% of them present only once. This sequence originates from an adult woman who had mild COVID-19 (a few samples of this study predate the infection). Cell type and time point are not known. The rearrangement links TRBV5-4 to TRBJ2-5; the D is unclear. The source material was PBMCs or a T cell subset sorted from them (not recorded which). For the CDR3, the DNA is TGTGCCAGCAGTTTACTCCAAGAGACCCAGTACTTC. Its translation: CASSLLQETQYF.